A single sample gave rise to the 12 T cell receptor beta chains below, sequenced in a study of blood T cell repertoires in COVID-19. Only in-frame clones appear in the TCRdb table, and some are missing; sequencing was by immunoSEQ multiplex PCR. The sample shows tens of thousands of clones, roughly nine tenths of them seen only once. Sample: peripheral blood. Receptor source: a man in his 60s with acute or convalescent COVID-19.

The chain is built from TRBV7-3 and TRBJ1-2; D is perhaps TRBD1 (6 bases). CDR1 is SGHTA, CDR2 FQGTGA, per germline. CDR3 length: 14 residues. Trimming pared 5 bases from V and 4 bases from J, leaving 14 bases between. The CDR3 region is CASSPPDSPYGYTF. In DNA, the CDR3 is TGTGCCAGCAGCCCCCCGGACAGTCCCTATGGCTACACCTTC.

This chain connects TRBV3-1 (or the pseudogene TRBV3-2) to TRBJ2-6; D not resolved. Germline CDR1 and CDR2: LGHDT and YNNKEL (reference sequence). This CDR3 has 14 residues. Trimming took 3 bases from V and 1 from J, leaving 4 bases between them. In DNA form, the CDR3 reads TGTGCCAGCAGCCAGGCATCTGGGGCCAACGTCCTGACTTTC. Its protein product is CASSQASGANVLTF.

The chain joins TRBV30 to TRBJ2-1; 12 bases map to TRBD2. This CDR3 comprises 15 residues. V shed 2 bases and J 5 bases; nucleotides not matched to a gene: 4. Germline loops: CDR1 GTSNPN, CDR2 SVGIG (reference sequence). The CDR3 DNA reads TGTGCCTGGAGTTTACTAGCGGGGGGAGACAATGAGCAGTTCTTC. This encodes CAWSLLAGGDNEQFF.

The chain couples TRBV5-1 to TRBJ2-1, with 8 bases that match TRBD2. V lost 0 bases to trimming and J lost 8 bases; unmatched junction nucleotides: 10. Germline loops: CDR1 SGHRS, CDR2 YFSETQ. The CDR3 consists of 16 residues. This chain's CDR3 is CASSLGGTRLDYEQFF. CDR3 nucleotide sequence: TGCGCCAGCAGCTTGGGAGGGACTAGACTGGACTATGAGCAGTTCTTC.

The chain joins TRBV30 to TRBJ1-2, with TRBD1 as a possible D gene (6 bases). CDR1 and CDR2 from the germline V gene are GTSNPN and SVGIG (reference sequence). V shed 7 bases and J shed 0 bases, with 12 bases lying between them. The CDR3 is made up of 13 amino acids. CDR3 DNA: TGTGCCTTCCACAGGGCACCTAACTATGGCTACACCTTC. Translating it yields CAFHRAPNYGYTF.

V is TRBV3-1 (or the pseudogene TRBV3-2) and J is TRBJ2-1; a possible D gene is TRBD2 (6 bases). The CDR3 covers 14 residues. Germline V gene sequence: CDR1 LGHDT, CDR2 YNNKEL (reference sequence). With 3 bases removed from V and 8 bases from J, the gap between germline ends came to 14 bases. As DNA, the CDR3 is TGTGCCAGCAGCCAGGGAGGCCGGGGCGATGAGCAGTTCTTC. It specifies CASSQGGRGDEQFF.

The V call is TRBV7-2, the J call TRBJ2-5; 8 bases agree with TRBD1. Trimming cost V 5 bases and J 0 bases; bases outside gene matches: 5. The CDR3 loop spans 15 amino acids. Germline lookup yields CDR1 SGHTA and CDR2 FQGNSA. The CDR3 is CASSPGGQYQETQYF. The DNA for the CDR3 is TGTGCCAGCAGCCCAGGGGGCCAGTACCAAGAGACCCAGTACTTC.

V gene TRBV5-1 combines with J gene TRBJ1-1; maybe TRBD1 (5 bases). V was clipped by 4 bases and J by 0 bases, with 25 bases between them. The CDR3 spans 19 residues. Germline-derived CDR1 and CDR2 are SGHRS and YFSETQ. CDR3 DNA sequence: TGCGCCAGCAGCGAAAGAACCGGGACTGGCTTTTTGGTGAACACTGAAGCTTTCTTT. This gives the protein CASSERTGTGFLVNTEAFF.

The rearrangement uses TRBV13 and TRBJ2-3; tentative D call: TRBD2 (7 bases). Per the germline V gene, CDR1 is PRHDT and CDR2 is FYEKMQ (reference sequence). The CDR3 is 17 amino acids. V lost 5 bases, J lost 5 bases, and 23 bases lay in between. CDR3 region: CASSTRGGVPSQDTQYF. The CDR3 DNA is TGTGCCAGCAGCACTAGGGGGGGGGTACCTAGCCAAGATACGCAGTATTTT. Full variable domain (outside the CDR3, taken from reference TRBV13 and TRBJ2-3): AAGVIQSPRHLIKEKRETATLKCYPIPRHDTVYWYQQGPGQDPQFLISFYEKMQSDKGSIPDRFSAQQFSDYHSELNMSSLELGDSALYFCASSTRGGVPSQDTQYFGPGTRLTVL.

V gene TRBV4-1 combines with J gene TRBJ1-3, with D perhaps matching TRBD1 (6 bases). Germline values: CDR1 MGHRA, CDR2 YSYEKL. V shed 0 bases and J shed 11 bases, with 11 bases lying between them. This CDR3 contains 13 residues. CDR3 region: CASSQEWGGPIYF. CDR3 nucleotide sequence: TGCGCCAGCAGCCAAGAATGGGGGGGCCCCATATATTTT.

This chain connects TRBV19 to TRBJ1-2, with TRBD1 identical over 9 bases. Germline loops: CDR1 LNHDA, CDR2 SQIVND (reference sequence). The CDR3 covers 15 residues. J gave up 0 bases and V 8 bases, and 7 bases lay outside the gene matches. The CDR3 reads CASQGQGKANYGYTF. The CDR3 coding sequence is TGTGCCAGTCAGGGACAGGGAAAAGCTAACTATGGCTACACCTTC.

The rearrangement uses TRBV19 and TRBJ2-2; weak D call: TRBD1 (7 bases). V was trimmed by 6 bases and J by 6 bases, leaving 23 bases between them. Germline-derived CDR1 and CDR2 are LNHDA and SQIVND (reference sequence). The length of the CDR3 is 17 residues. DNA of the CDR3: TGTGCCAGTAGCCCTCCAGGGACTCGGACAGGTCCCGGGGAGCTGTTTTTT. Protein product: CASSPPGTRTGPGELFF.